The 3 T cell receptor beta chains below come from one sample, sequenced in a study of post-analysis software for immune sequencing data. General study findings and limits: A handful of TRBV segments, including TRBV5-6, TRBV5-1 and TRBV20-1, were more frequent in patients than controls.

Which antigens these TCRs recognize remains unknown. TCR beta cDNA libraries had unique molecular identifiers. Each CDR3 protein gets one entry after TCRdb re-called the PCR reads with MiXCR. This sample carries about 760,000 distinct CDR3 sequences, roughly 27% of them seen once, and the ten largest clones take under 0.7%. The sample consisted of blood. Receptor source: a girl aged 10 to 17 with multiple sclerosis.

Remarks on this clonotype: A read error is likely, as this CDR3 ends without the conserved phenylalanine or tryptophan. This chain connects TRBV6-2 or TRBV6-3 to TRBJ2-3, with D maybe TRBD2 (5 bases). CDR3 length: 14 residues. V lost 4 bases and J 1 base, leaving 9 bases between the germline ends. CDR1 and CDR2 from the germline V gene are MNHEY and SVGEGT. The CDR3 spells CASSWLAGTDTQYV. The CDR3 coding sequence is TGTGCCAGCAGTTGGCTAGCAGGCACAGATACGCAGTATGTT.

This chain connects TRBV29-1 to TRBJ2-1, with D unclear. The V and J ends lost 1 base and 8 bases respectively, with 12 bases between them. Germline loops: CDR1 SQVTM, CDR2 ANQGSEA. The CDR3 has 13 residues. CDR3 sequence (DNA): TGCAGCGTTGAAGGTGGTTACGTCTATGAGCAGTTCTTC. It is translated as CSVEGGYVYEQFF.

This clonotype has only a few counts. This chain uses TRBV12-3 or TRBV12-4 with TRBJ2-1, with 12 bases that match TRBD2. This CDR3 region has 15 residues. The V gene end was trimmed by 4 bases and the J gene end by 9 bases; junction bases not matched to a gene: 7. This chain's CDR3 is CASSSPSGGAGEQFF. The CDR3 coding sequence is TGTGCCAGCAGTTCTCCTAGCGGGGGGGCAGGTGAGCAGTTCTTC.